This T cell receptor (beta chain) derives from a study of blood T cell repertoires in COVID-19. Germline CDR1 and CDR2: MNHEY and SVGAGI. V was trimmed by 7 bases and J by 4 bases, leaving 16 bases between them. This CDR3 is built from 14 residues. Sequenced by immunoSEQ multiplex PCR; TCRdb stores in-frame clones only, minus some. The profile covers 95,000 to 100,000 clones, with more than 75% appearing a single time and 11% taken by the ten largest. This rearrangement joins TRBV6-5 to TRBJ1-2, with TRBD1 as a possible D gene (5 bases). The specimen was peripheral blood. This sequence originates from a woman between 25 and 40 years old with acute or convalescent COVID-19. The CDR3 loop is CASTNGGRGYGYTF. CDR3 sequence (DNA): TGTGCCAGCACCAACGGGGGTCGGGGCTATGGCTACACCTTC.